This T cell receptor (beta chain) was sequenced during a study of cytomegalovirus exposure and HLA in healthy donors. The study's findings and limits: Reports credit the classifier with highly specific, highly sensitive diagnosis of cytomegalovirus status. Cytomegalovirus-associated status was assigned to 164 TCR beta chains.

Produced via immunoSEQ multiplex PCR; TCRdb's table is partial and in-frame only. Among approximately 180,000 clones listed, roughly 83% were seen once. In regard to this clone: Its antigen remains unknown.

From the roughly 120-subject validation cohort, which was separate from the roughly 700-subject first cohort, the donors were drawn. The CDR3 has 13 amino acids. Trimming removed 2 bases from V and 4 bases from J, with 6 bases in between. CDR1 SNHLY and CDR2 FYNNEI come from the germline V gene. The genes are TRBV2 and TRBJ1-5; D call uncertain. The TCR was taken from a woman aged 18-35 years in good health and CMV-seronegative. The material sequenced was PBMCs. The CDR3 loop is CASSETGNQPQHF. The CDR3 DNA follows: TGTGCCAGCAGTGAAACCGGTAATCAGCCCCAGCATTTT.